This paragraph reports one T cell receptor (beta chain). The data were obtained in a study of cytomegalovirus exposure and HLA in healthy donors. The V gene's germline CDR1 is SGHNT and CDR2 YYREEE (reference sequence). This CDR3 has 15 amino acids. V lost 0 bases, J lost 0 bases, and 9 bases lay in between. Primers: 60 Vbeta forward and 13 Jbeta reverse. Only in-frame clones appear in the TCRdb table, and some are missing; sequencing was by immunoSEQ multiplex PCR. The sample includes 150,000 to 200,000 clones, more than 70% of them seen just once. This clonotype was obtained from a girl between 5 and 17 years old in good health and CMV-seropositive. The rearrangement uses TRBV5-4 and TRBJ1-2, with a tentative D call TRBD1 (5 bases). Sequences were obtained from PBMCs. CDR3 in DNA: TGTGCCAGCAGCTTGGCGGAAGGGGCTAACTATGGCTACACCTTC. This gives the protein CASSLAEGANYGYTF. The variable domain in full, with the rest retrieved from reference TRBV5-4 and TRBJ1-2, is ETGVTQSPTHLIKTRGQQVTLRCSSQSGHNTVSWYQQALGQGPQFIFQYYREEENGRGNFPPRFSGLQFPNYSSELNVNALELDDSALYLCASSLAEGANYGYTFGSGTRLTVV.